Listed here is a single T cell receptor beta chain. This clonotype was seen a few times. Its antigen specificity is not known. Qualities for individual bases were not recorded, and no much larger clone is one base off. All donors were healthy Caucasians. Three pairs of female monozygotic twins, all aged roughly 18 to 29 years, were included in the twin cohort. Peripheral blood mononuclear cells were the source from which RNA for the TCR libraries was isolated. The sample belongs to a study of identical twins (dated by TCRdb to 2016 to 2018). The study in broad terms: To test whether fetal clonotypes persist, the study used deep sequencing on TCR alpha and beta repertoires from monozygotic twins, unrelated adults of various ages, and cord blood. To rule out contamination, replicate twin experiments were performed at different times with different library preparation protocols. Paper-wide results and their limitations: Because the same donors could not be followed over many years, the conclusions depended on cross-sectional statistical analysis. Abundant cord blood beta clonotypes had fewer insertions, young adult naive repertoires showed a similar but weaker trend, and memory repertoires showed no such trend. Compared with coincidental sharing between unrelated individuals, out-of-frame TCR alpha sequences shared between twins had an excess of sequences with low generation probability. Invariant T cells such as MAIT and iNKT could partly confound zero-insertion analyses, though diverse VJ usage argued against this for most clonotypes. Excess twin sharing in beta out-of-frame sequences was weaker because fewer shared sequences lowered the signal-to-noise ratio. Recombination models systematically underestimated out-of-frame TCR alpha sharing in monozygotic twins but agreed with sharing between unrelated individuals.

Receptor libraries were prepared by 5' RACE. Instrument used: Illumina HiSeq 2000. Template switching added a universal primer binding site, and the final cDNA carried a unique molecular identifier that allowed TCR cDNA molecules to be counted accurately. Specific primers in the conserved constant-segment region were used to synthesize first-strand cDNA for the TCR alpha and beta chains. Each cDNA library was double barcoded, with a SMART-Mk sample barcode plus Illumina barcodes, to control for contamination. TruSeq adapter sequences along with Illumina sample barcodes were introduced in two successive PCR steps. Sequencing of the TCR alpha and beta cDNA libraries was done on the Illumina HiSeq platform using custom primers. In the source study's methods: MiGEC processed the raw reads to extract unique molecular identifiers, while MiXCR was used to determine the CDR3 positions. For each individual, recombination models were inferred using an EM algorithm with the repgenHMM and IGoR tools. Shared clonotypes were analyzed with the tcR package in R, and sharing was normalized by the product of cloneset sizes. Out-of-frame nonproductive sequences were analyzed to study raw recombination free of thymic and clonal selection effects. TCRdb reprocessed the public reads (quality trimming at Q25 with fastp, clone calling with MiXCR) and kept in-frame beta chains. Entries are consolidated by CDR3 protein sequence, retaining the most common genes and DNA. TCRdb's processing, not the authors' own work, is the source of the V and J calls. This sample lists about 660,000 distinct CDR3 sequences; roughly 8% were detected once. The ten largest make up 0.98% of the sample.

CDR1 and CDR2, looked up from the germline V gene (reference sequence), are SEHNR and FQNEAQ. From V the trimming removes 5 bases and from J it removes 6 bases, while the gene matches leave 14 bases of the junction unaccounted for. The CDR3 runs 17 residues from the cysteine to the phenylalanine. CDR3 DNA is the only sequence kept; it has 51 bases, read in frame from the first base. These data also formed part of another study, on yellow fever vaccine responses in identical twins. Drawing on the second study: The T cell response to vaccination in identical twins was reported by the authors to appear partly convergent and partly personalized. Focusing on identical twins, the study followed the T cell clones that responded to the vaccine, and did so with precision.

This TCR was sampled from a woman aged 18-30 years in good health. What was sequenced was PBMCs. The V gene is TRBV7-9 and the J gene is TRBJ2-3, with TRBD2 identical over 10 junction bases. The sequence in DNA is TGTGCCAGCAGCCCTGAAATGGCTAGCGGGGGTCAGGATACGCAGTATTTT. Its translation reads: CASSPEMASGGQDTQYF.